This T cell receptor (beta chain) was sequenced for a study of T cell repertoires in cytomegalovirus infection. In its sample, this clonotype was seen many times. TCRdb independently ran MiXCR on the reads; one entry per CDR3 protein. The sample has about 310,000 distinct CDR3 sequences, around 10% seen once. The CDR3 has 14 amino acids. Per the germline V gene, CDR1 is SGHTA and CDR2 is FQGNSA. Deletions cut 5 bases from V and 1 base from J, with 9 bases between. The gene calls are TRBV7-2 and TRBJ2-1, with D maybe TRBD1 (5 bases). What was sequenced was PBMCs. The sequence came from a human donor in good health (CMV status not recorded). Some clones in this sample may be carry-over from other donors' samples. In nucleotides, the CDR3 is TGTGCCAGCAGCCCTGACAGATCCTACAATGAGCAGTTCTTC. It translates to CASSPDRSYNEQFF.